The next 24 T cell receptor beta chains were all read from a single sample in a study of T cell changes during pregnancy in multiple sclerosis. Clones were read by immunoSEQ multiplex PCR, and TCRdb kept only the in-frame ones, dropping some. The data show approximately 66,000 clones, around 92% seen once. This specimen consisted of peripheral blood, obtained in the third trimester of pregnancy. These receptors all come from a female donor in good health, enrolled as a control in a pregnancy study.

The V and J genes are TRBV29-1 and TRBJ2-5; D is unresolved. This CDR3 has 13 amino acids. Per germline, CDR1 SQVTM and CDR2 ANQGSEA. With 4 bases removed from V and 2 bases from J, the gap between germline ends came to 11 bases. The CDR3 is CSVVQSDQETQYF. CDR3 bases: TGCAGCGTTGTCCAGTCTGATCAAGAGACCCAGTACTTC. Filled out from reference TRBV29-1 and TRBJ2-5, the complete variable domain reads SAVISQKPSRDICQRGTSLTIQCQVDSQVTMMFWYRQQPGQSLTLIATANQGSEATYESGFVIDKFPISRPNLTFSTLTVSNMSPEDSSIYLCSVVQSDQETQYFGPGTRLLVL.

The CDR3, as DNA: TGTGCCAGCGGCTTGGGACAGAACAATCAGCCCCAGCATTTT. Amino acids: CASGLGQNNQPQHF. The gene calls are TRBV28 and TRBJ1-5, with 7 bases matching TRBD1. Trimming took 8 bases from V and 3 from J; bases not matched to a gene: 7. Germline assignment: CDR1 MDHEN and CDR2 SYDVKM. The CDR3 is 14 amino acids.

This chain uses TRBV20-1 with TRBJ2-5; D possibly corresponds to TRBD1 (5 bases). There are 11 residues in the CDR3. Trimming pared 6 bases from V and 7 bases from J, leaving 12 bases between. In germline, CDR1 is DFQATT, CDR2 SNEGSKA (reference sequence). This chain's CDR3 is CSATGSRTQYF. DNA for the CDR3: TGCAGTGCAACAGGCTCGAGGACCCAGTACTTC.

The table lists this clone with a few counts. The chain couples TRBV5-4 to TRBJ2-7, with D possibly being TRBD2 (6 bases). This CDR3 comprises 14 residues. Germline assignment: CDR1 SGHNT and CDR2 YYREEE (reference sequence). V shed 2 bases and J shed 2 bases, with 11 bases lying between them. In DNA form, the CDR3 reads TGTGCCAGCAGCTTCGGCGGGACCCCCTACGAGCAGTACTTC. Its protein product is CASSFGGTPYEQYF.

V gene TRBV2 combines with J gene TRBJ2-7; D perhaps matches TRBD2 (5 bases). CDR3 length: 15 amino acids. Trimming cost V 6 bases and J 1 base, with 16 bases left between them. In germline, CDR1 is SNHLY, CDR2 FYNNEI. CDR3 region: CASSSGDPGSYEQYF. The CDR3, as DNA: TGTGCCAGCAGCAGCGGTGACCCGGGGTCCTACGAGCAGTACTTC.

V and J are TRBV27 and TRBJ1-1; TRBD1 matches at 9 bases. J was trimmed by 1 base and V by 2 bases; bases with no gene match: 8. The CDR3 contains 17 residues. Germline CDR1 is MNHEY and CDR2 is SMNVEV (reference sequence). The CDR3 reads CASSLRGTGSGNTEAFF. The DNA for the CDR3 is TGTGCCAGCAGTTTACGTGGGACAGGGAGTGGGAACACTGAAGCTTTCTTT.

This chain joins TRBV5-1 and TRBJ2-7; D is unresolved. The CDR3 sequence is 15 residues long. The V gene lost 0 bases and the J gene lost 0 bases, with 10 bases spanning the gap. The V gene's germline CDR1 is SGHRS and CDR2 YFSETQ. The CDR3 DNA reads as TGCGCCAGCAGCTTGGTGGAGTCCCTCTCCTACGAGCAGTACTTC. This gives the protein CASSLVESLSYEQYF.

This sequence joins TRBV15 and TRBJ1-2; TRBD1 agrees at 7 bases. The J segment lost 7 bases and the V segment lost 7 bases, leaving 9 bases of the junction unmatched. Germline CDR1 is LNHNV and CDR2 is YYDKDF (reference sequence). There are 13 residues in the CDR3. DNA of the CDR3: TGTGCCACCACCATACAGGGGTCGGGTGGCTACACCTTC. Translation: CATTIQGSGGYTF.

The V gene is TRBV19, the J gene TRBJ1-4; D is possibly TRBD1 (5 bases). V dropped 5 bases and J dropped 3 bases, with 10 bases sitting between them. The CDR3 totals 14 residues. Germline CDR1 is LNHDA and CDR2 is SQIVND (reference sequence). The CDR3: CASSSGVSNEKLFF. The CDR3 DNA follows: TGTGCCAGTAGTTCGGGGGTCTCTAATGAAAAACTGTTTTTT.

The rearrangement uses TRBV27 and TRBJ2-7, with 11 nucleotides matching TRBD2. Germline lookup yields CDR1 MNHEY and CDR2 SMNVEV (reference sequence). There are 15 residues in the CDR3. V shed 5 bases, J shed 4 bases, and the junction held 7 bases outside the gene matches. The DNA for the CDR3 is TGTGCCAGCAGTCCAACTACTAGCGGGAGTTACGAGCAGTACTTC. Protein sequence: CASSPTTSGSYEQYF.

This clone was detected a few times. The V gene is TRBV7-9, the J gene TRBJ1-1, with TRBD1 identical over 7 bases. J gave up 1 base and V 5 bases, and 16 bases lay outside the gene matches. CDR1 and CDR2 (germline): SEHNR, FQNEAQ (reference sequence). The CDR3 totals 18 residues. CDR3 sequence (DNA): TGTGCCAGCAGCCCATACCTGTTTGGGACAGTACAGAACACTGAAGCTTTCTTT. The encoded protein is CASSPYLFGTVQNTEAFF.

This chain joins TRBV6-5 and TRBJ2-3; 14 bases line up with TRBD2. The ends lost 6 bases at V and 5 bases at J; junction bases unmatched: 4. Germline-derived CDR1 and CDR2 are MNHEY and SVGAGI. This CDR3 spans 15 amino acids. The CDR3: CASSWGLAGEDTQYF. The DNA for the CDR3 is TGTGCCAGCAGCTGGGGACTAGCGGGAGAAGATACGCAGTATTTT.

V is TRBV19 and J is TRBJ2-5; 10 nucleotides agree with TRBD1. Germline V gives CDR1 LNHDA, CDR2 SQIVND (reference sequence). Trimming removed 5 bases from V and 5 bases from J; junction bases left unmatched: 5. The CDR3 runs 14 residues. This CDR3 reads CASSLRTGGETQYF. The CDR3, as DNA: TGTGCCAGTAGTCTCCGGACAGGGGGGGAGACCCAGTACTTC.

Regarding this clone: At one of its ends the junction is not consistent with the germline gene, which may arise from a read error. V is TRBV19 and J is TRBJ2-5, with 8 bases fitting TRBD1. Germline V lookup: CDR1 LNHDA, CDR2 SQIVND (reference sequence). This CDR3 is 14 amino acids long. CDR3 nucleotides: TGTGCCAGTAGTGTAGACAGGGGTGGAGAGACCCAGTACTTC. It translates to CASSVDRGGETQYF.

The chain's CDR3 is CAWRARQGSSPLHF. The CDR3 region has the DNA TGTGCCTGGAGGGCTAGACAGGGAAGTTCACCCCTCCACTTT. The V call is TRBV30, the J call TRBJ1-6, with 7 bases fitting TRBD1. V lost 3 bases and J lost 9; bases outside the gene matches: 8. The CDR3 length is 14 residues. The germline V gene encodes CDR1 GTSNPN and CDR2 SVGIG (reference sequence).

This chain connects TRBV7-6 to TRBJ2-1, with TRBD2 identical over 9 bases. The CDR3 contains 15 residues. The V segment lost 1 base and the J segment 8 bases; nucleotides outside the gene matches: 6. In germline, CDR1 is SGHVS, CDR2 FNYEAQ. CDR3 sequence: CASSLVGLAIDEQFF. The CDR3 region has the DNA TGTGCCAGCAGCTTAGTCGGACTAGCGATCGATGAGCAGTTCTTC.

The chain couples TRBV11-2 to TRBJ2-7; a possible D gene is TRBD1 (6 bases). The CDR3 is 13 residues long. V lost 0 bases and J 9 bases, leaving 12 bases between the germline ends. Germline CDR1 and CDR2: SGHAT and FQNNGV. The CDR3 region has the DNA TGTGCCAGCAGCTTAGAGTACAGGGCGGTGCAGTACTTC. Translation: CASSLEYRAVQYF.

For the CDR3, the DNA is TGTGCCAGCAAGGGACAGGGGGACACTGAAGCTTTCTTT. Protein sequence: CASKGQGDTEAFF. The J gene is TRBJ1-1, the V gene TRBV2; the match to TRBD1 covers 11 bases. The trim removed 7 bases at V and 3 bases at J, leaving 1 base unmatched. The CDR3 spans 13 residues. Per the germline V gene, CDR1 is SNHLY and CDR2 is FYNNEI.

This chain joins TRBV5-1 and TRBJ2-1; 7 bases agree with TRBD2. After removal of 8 bases from V and 5 bases from J, the junction contained 10 bases not matched to a gene. Germline V gene sequence: CDR1 SGHRS, CDR2 YFSETQ. This CDR3 contains 14 residues. The DNA for the CDR3 is TGCGCCAGTCTATTGGCTAGCGGCGACAATGAGCAGTTCTTC. It codes for CASLLASGDNEQFF.

The chain employs TRBV14 and TRBJ2-5; possibly TRBD1 for D (6 bases). V dropped 4 bases and J dropped 2 bases, with 23 bases sitting between them. Germline assignment: CDR1 SGHDN and CDR2 FVKESK. The length of the CDR3 is 18 residues. CDR3 in amino acids: CASSLRPHPMDRQETQYF. The CDR3 bases are TGTGCCAGCAGCCTCAGACCTCACCCAATGGACAGACAAGAGACCCAGTACTTC. Full variable domain (remainder filled in from reference TRBV14 and TRBJ2-5): EAGVTQFPSHSVIEKGQTVTLRCDPISGHDNLYWYRRVMGKEIKFLLHFVKESKQDESGMPNNRFLAERTGGTYSTLKVQPAELEDSGVYFCASSLRPHPMDRQETQYFGPGTRLLVL.

A single count supports this clone. The chain has TRBV7-2 and TRBJ2-7, with 8 bases aligning to TRBD1. Germline loops: CDR1 SGHTA, CDR2 FQGNSA. CDR3 length equals 11 residues. The V and J ends lost 6 bases and 6 bases, in that order; junction bases with no gene match: 1. The CDR3 DNA reads TGTGCCAGCAGTACAGGGGGCGAGCAGTACTTC. Its translation is CASSTGGEQYF.

The genes are TRBV28 and TRBJ2-2, with 9 nucleotides matching TRBD1. Trimming took 5 bases from V and 0 from J; bases not matched to a gene: 4. The CDR3 loop spans 16 amino acids. Germline CDR1 MDHEN, CDR2 SYDVKM. The CDR3, as DNA: TGTGCCAGCAGTGCCGGACAGGGGACGAACACCGGGGAGCTGTTTTTT. Translated, it gives CASSAGQGTNTGELFF.

The V and J genes are TRBV14 and TRBJ2-6, with D unclear. Germline-derived CDR1 and CDR2 are SGHDN and FVKESK. V lost 3 bases, J lost 0 bases, and 3 bases lay in between. The CDR3 length is 14 residues. CDR3 sequence (DNA): TGTGCCAGCAGCCACAGCTCTGGGGCCAACGTCCTGACTTTC. It specifies CASSHSSGANVLTF.

The chain carries TRBV5-8 and TRBJ2-1; D might be TRBD2 (6 bases). The ends were cut back, 4 bases at V and 3 bases at J, with 20 bases in the middle. The length of the CDR3 is 17 residues. CDR1 is SGHTS and CDR2 is YDEGEE in the germline V gene. The CDR3 nucleotides read TGTGCCAGCAGCGGGGGGACTGGGTTGACCCTCTACAATGAGCAGTTCTTC. It encodes CASSGGTGLTLYNEQFF. The full variable domain, completed using reference TRBV5-8 and TRBJ2-1, is EAGVTQSPTHLIKTRGQQATLRCSPISGHTSVYWYQQALGLGLQFLLWYDEGEERNRGNFPPRFSGRQFPNYSSELNVNALELEDSALYLCASSGGTGLTLYNEQFFGPGTRLTVL.